The present TCR beta chain was sequenced within a study of cytomegalovirus exposure and HLA in healthy donors. This clone was found a few times. The data were produced by immunoSEQ multiplex PCR, yet TCRdb's version contains in-frame clones alone and is incomplete. The sample carries around 300,000 clones, roughly 90% recorded once. V was clipped by 1 base and J by 4 bases, with 10 bases between them. The CDR3 totals 14 residues. Germline CDR1 is SGHTA and CDR2 is FQGNSA. The sequenced material came from PBMCs. The chain is built from TRBV7-2 and TRBJ1-2; D gene ambiguous. The TCR was taken from a woman younger than 30 in good health and CMV-seronegative. CDR3 loop: CASSLDLLSYGYTF. CDR3 bases: TGTGCCAGCAGCTTAGACCTGCTATCCTATGGCTACACCTTC.